This T cell receptor beta chain was identified during a study of T cells in Graves' hyperthyroidism and ophthalmopathy. This clonotype was recorded many times. The investigators amplified TCR beta CDR3 regions from RNA transcripts. The study used the HTBI primer set for a first-round RT-PCR of the TCR CDR3. MiXCR, run by TCRdb on the multiplex PCR reads, gives a single entry per CDR3 protein. Among roughly 530,000 distinct CDR3 sequences listed, about a sixth were seen once. CDR3 length: 13 residues. The V end was cut by 1 base, the J end by 7 bases, with 10 bases between. Germline CDR1 and CDR2: SGHVS and FQNEAQ.

The rearrangement links TRBV7-8 to TRBJ1-1; D uncertain. Material: blood. This receptor was identified in a woman under 30 with Graves' ophthalmopathy. The DNA for the CDR3 is TGTGCCAGCAGCTTAGGTCAGCCTCTTGAAGCTTTCTTT. Residues: CASSLGQPLEAFF.